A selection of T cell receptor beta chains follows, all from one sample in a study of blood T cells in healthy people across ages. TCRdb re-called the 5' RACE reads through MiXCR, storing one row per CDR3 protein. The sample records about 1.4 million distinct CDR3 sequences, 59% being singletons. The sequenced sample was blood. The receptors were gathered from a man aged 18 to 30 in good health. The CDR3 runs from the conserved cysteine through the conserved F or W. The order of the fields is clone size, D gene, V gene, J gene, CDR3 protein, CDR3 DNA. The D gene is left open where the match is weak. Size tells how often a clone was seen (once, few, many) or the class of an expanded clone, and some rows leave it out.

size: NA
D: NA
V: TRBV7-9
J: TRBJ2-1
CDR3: CASLSEGADNEQFF
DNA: TGTGCCAGCCTCTCGGAGGGGGCGGACAATGAGCAGTTCTTC

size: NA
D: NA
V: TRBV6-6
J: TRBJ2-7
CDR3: CASSYSTDRGDEQYF
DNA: TGTGCCAGCAGTTACTCGACGGATCGAGGGGACGAGCAGTACTTC

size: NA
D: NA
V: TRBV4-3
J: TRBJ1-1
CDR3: CASSQDVGQRFTEAFF
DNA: TGCGCCAGCAGCCAAGATGTCGGACAGCGATTCACTGAAGCTTTCTTT

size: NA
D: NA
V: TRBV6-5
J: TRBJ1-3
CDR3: CASSRDVGNTIYF
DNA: TGTGCCAGCAGTCGGGACGTGGGAAACACCATATATTTT

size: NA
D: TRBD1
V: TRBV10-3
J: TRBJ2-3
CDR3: CAISEGQVSTDTQYF
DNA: TGTGCCATCAGTGAAGGACAGGTTAGCACAGATACGCAGTATTTT

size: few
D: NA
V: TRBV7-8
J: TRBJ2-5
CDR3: CASSLEGRKTQYF
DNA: TGTGCCAGCAGCTTAGAGGGTAGGAAGACCCAGTACTTC

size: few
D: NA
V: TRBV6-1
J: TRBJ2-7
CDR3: CASSEVGGQGYEQYF
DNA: TGTGCCAGCAGTGAAGTCGGGGGACAAGGCTACGAGCAGTACTTC

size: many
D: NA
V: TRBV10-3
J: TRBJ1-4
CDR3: CAISEEGATNEKLFF
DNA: TGTGCCATCAGTGAAGAGGGCGCAACTAATGAAAAACTGTTTTTT

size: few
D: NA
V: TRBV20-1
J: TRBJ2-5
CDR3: CSARFTGEGGETQYF
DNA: TGCAGTGCTAGATTCACGGGTGAGGGTGGAGAGACCCAGTACTTC

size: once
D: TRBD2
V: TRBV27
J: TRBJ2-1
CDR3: CTSSETGRAVDEQFF
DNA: TGTACCAGCAGTGAGACCGGGAGGGCCGTAGATGAGCAGTTCTTC